The entry that follows covers one T cell receptor (beta chain) sequence. This clone was counted a single time. What this receptor recognizes is not known. No base quality values were provided; no much bigger clone lies one nucleotide off. The trial excluded patients who had a history of autoimmune disease or who were on systemic immunosuppression. Peripheral blood for TCR sequencing was collected from all dose cohorts at baseline, on cycle 4 day 1, and on cycle 7 day 1. Samples came from an open-label, multicenter, first-in-human phase I dose-escalation trial of ivuxolimab. Adults with locally advanced or metastatic head and neck squamous cell, hepatocellular, melanoma or renal cell carcinoma were enrolled in the trial. Before TCR sequencing, CD4+ T cells and CD8+ T cells from peripheral blood were sorted into separate populations. Genomic DNA was extracted from sorted cells for sequencing of the TCRbeta CDR3 region. The immunoSEQ Assay was used for sequencing of TCRbeta CDR3 regions. The table was pulled from immuneACCESS by TCRdb, which kept in-frame rearrangements only. Such tables lose some clones; where checked, under half of the loss comes from unresolved V genes, and the rest has no known cause. In this sample the table shows about 86,000 clones, about 89% of which occur a single time. Roughly 9.4% of the sample is in the top ten clones.

The data stem from a study of OX40 agonist ivuxolimab in advanced cancers. About the full investigation: Ivuxolimab was a fully human IgG2 agonistic monoclonal antibody targeting the costimulatory receptor OX40 (CD134). Intravenous ivuxolimab was administered to patients every 2 weeks at six dose levels: 0.01, 0.1, 0.3, 1.5, 3 and 10 mg/kg. The dose-escalation cohort was almost 85% male with a mean age of approximately 60 years, ranging from roughly 20 to 80. The point of sequencing TCRbeta in the periphery was to test whether ivuxolimab changed TCR sequence diversity and drove clonal T-cell expansion. Among the approximately 50 dose-escalation patients, around 20 had hepatocellular carcinoma, around 15 melanoma, 9 renal cell carcinoma and 9 head and neck cancer. Patients were allowed to have had prior anti-PD-1, anti-PD-L1 or anti-CTLA-4 therapy, and 40% of the dose-escalation patients had previously received checkpoint inhibitors. Partial responses were achieved by three dose-escalation patients, of whom one had hepatocellular carcinoma and two had cutaneous melanoma. The monotherapy dose-escalation portion (N ≈ 50 patients) of the phase I ivuxolimab trial is reported in the paper.

Results the study describes overall, beyond this receptor: At doses of 0.1 to 3.0 mg/kg, clonal expansion of both CD4+ and CD8+ T cells in blood was seen between baseline and week 6. Partial responders in the 0.1-3.0 mg/kg groups had among the lowest normalized peripheral clonal expansion, especially among CD8+ T cells. Antigen specificity was not determined for the clonally expanded peripheral T cells. After ivuxolimab, expanded clones were on average more numerous among CD8+ T cells than among CD4+ T cells. Low levels of normalized T-cell clonal expansion were also shown by some nonresponding patients.

V drops 6 bases and J drops 6 bases, leaving 14 bases in between. Based on the germline V gene (reference sequence), the CDR1 and CDR2 sequences are MNHEY and SMNVEV. The CDR3, from cysteine to phenylalanine, totals 14 residues. The retained sequence is limited to the CDR3, 42 bases, with the frame set at the first base. The source is an adult with an advanced solid tumor such as melanoma, head and neck, liver or kidney cancer. Here the sequenced sample was CD4+ or CD8+ T cells sorted from blood, taken in a trial of the OX40 agonist ivuxolimab. The chain is encoded by TRBV27 joined to TRBJ2-2; the D region possibly corresponds to TRBD1 (6 bases align). The DNA sequence follows: TGTGCCAGCAGGGGGGCCGTGTCAGCCGGGGAGCTGTTTTTT. Its translation is CASRGAVSAGELFF.